This TCR beta chain stems from a study of shared clonotypes between healthy human individuals (dated by TCRdb to 2020 to 2021). For the study in its entirety: The cohort included a few men and a couple of women between 18 and 49 years of age. Per donor, three plates each were used for CD4 naive and CD4 memory, two for CD8 naive, and one for CD8 memory. The study deeply sequenced blood TCR repertoires of about 5 healthy adults to estimate repertoire size and the extent of clonotype sharing between individuals. To increase sequencing depth and limit assay-specific biases, TCR repertoire library preparation and sequencing were carried out by different laboratories using diverse techniques. Between about 0.8 and 8.9 billion PBMCs per donor were obtained by leukapheresis. What the study reported, not specific to this receptor: Estimated clonotype richness was generally larger for naive than for memory subsets. Compared with non-shared clonotypes, clonotypes shared by all four sorted-subset donors had higher generation probabilities. Approximately 5% of naive CD4, more than 3% of naive CD8, roughly 2.4% of memory CD4, and 0.35% to 0.5% of memory CD8 clonotypes were shared across a few donors. Pairwise subsampling indicated that sequencing depth was expected to affect the degree of clonotype sharing among donors. Because the study included a small number of donors, the genetic and exposure-history diversity represented was limited. Sampling was limited to blood, and TCR repertoires in tissue likely differ from TCR repertoires in blood. Even with the large sequencing depth, rarefaction of the sorted-subset datasets indicated that sequencing was incomplete.

Concerning this clone: The antigen this receptor binds is unknown. One base away there is no much larger clone; base qualities are not given.

TCR CDR3 regions were amplified from genomic DNA by multiplex PCR using the deep immunoSEQ assay. Extracted genomic DNA from each cell subset was distributed evenly across all wells of several immunoSEQ 96-well plates, and each plate was treated as a replicate. For sorted subsets, around 0.2 ug genomic DNA, equal to tens of thousands of T cell genomes, was loaded into each replicate PCR. Purified libraries were measured with a Qubit 3.0 fluorometer, size-checked on a Bioanalyzer 2100, and measured again with the KAPA Library Quantification kit. Each immunoSEQ 96-well plate was sequenced on its own single-read 150-cycle Illumina NextSeq 550 flow cell. As for how the authors treated the data: Because the immunoSEQ output held only junctional sequences and lacked quality scores, the filtering could not match the filtering applied to full-length reads. Sequences were annotated with PyIR, a Python wrapper for IgBLAST v1.9, and V/J genes and CDR3 were assigned using IMGT germline references. Reads were removed for weak V/J assignments (E-value above 1e-6), missing CDR3, stop codons, out-of-frame junctions, or ambiguous translated residues. V3J clonotypes were defined by identical inferred V gene, J gene, and CDR3 amino acid sequence. Percentage overlap between repertoires was computed as shared unique clonotypes divided by the size of the smaller repertoire. Three approaches were used to assess repertoire richness: RTK rarefaction, the Chao1 estimator, and Recon v2.1 estimates of unobserved clonotypes. OLGA was used to compute generation probabilities for all TCRbeta clonotypes that the gDNA method yielded from a handful of donors. TCRdb holds this immuneACCESS table with in-frame rearrangements only. Some clones are missing; in checked studies, unresolved V genes explain under half, and the rest has no known cause. V and J calls and clone size come straight from that table; D and trimming were deduced from the DNA. The sample table records approximately 2,000,000 clones; about 93% of these occur just once. 1.5% to 2% of the sample is held by the ten biggest clonotypes.

CD8 naive samples consisted of CD45RO-negative cells that were positively selected for CCR7, yielding a CD45RA+CCR7+ population without TemRA cells. The donors were healthy, HIV-negative adults with no recently reported acute infections or vaccinations. Only Caucasian adults living in Nashville, Tennessee, USA were represented among the donors. Blood was collected by leukapheresis, and PBMCs were isolated by Ficoll-Histopaque density gradient centrifugation and then cryopreserved in liquid nitrogen vapor phase. Analytical flow cytometry was used to check the purity and quantity of every magnetically sorted T cell population. Each sorted fraction had its genomic DNA isolated and then quantified by UV absorbance on a Nanodrop 2000c. V loses 7 bases at its end and J loses 4 bases; junction bases beyond the gene matches: 12. The CDR3 contains 16 residues, cysteine and phenylalanine counted. Left in the record is the CDR3 DNA by itself, 48 bases read in frame from the first base. Per the germline V gene, SGHVS is the CDR1 and FQNEAQ is the CDR2.

The rearranged segments are TRBV7-8 and TRBJ2-1; 8 central nucleotides agree with TRBD2. The receptor was isolated from a man younger than 35 in good health. Some clones in this sample may be carry-over from other donors' samples. Source material: naive CD8+ T cells from PBMCs. According to the study, the label for this sample's cell subset or site signals: CD45RA+CCR7+. This receptor has the CDR3 CASKPTGGDTYNEQFF. The DNA reads TGTGCCAGCAAACCAACGGGGGGGGACACTTACAATGAGCAGTTCTTC.